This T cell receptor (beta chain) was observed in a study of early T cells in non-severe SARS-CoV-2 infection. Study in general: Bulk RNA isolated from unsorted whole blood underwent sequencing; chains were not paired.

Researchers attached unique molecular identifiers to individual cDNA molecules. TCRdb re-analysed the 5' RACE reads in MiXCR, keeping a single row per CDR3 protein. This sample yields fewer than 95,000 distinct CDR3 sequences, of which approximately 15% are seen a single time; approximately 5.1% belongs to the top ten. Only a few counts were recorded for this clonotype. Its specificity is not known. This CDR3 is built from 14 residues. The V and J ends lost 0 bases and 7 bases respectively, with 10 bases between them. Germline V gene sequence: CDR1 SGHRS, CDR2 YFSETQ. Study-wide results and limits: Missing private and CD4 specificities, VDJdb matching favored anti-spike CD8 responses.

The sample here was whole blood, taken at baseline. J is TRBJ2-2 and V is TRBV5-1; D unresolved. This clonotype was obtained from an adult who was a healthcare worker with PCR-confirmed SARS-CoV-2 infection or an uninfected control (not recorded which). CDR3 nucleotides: TGCGCCAGCAGCTTGGGCGAAGGAGTCGGGGAGCTGTTTTTT. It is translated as CASSLGEGVGELFF. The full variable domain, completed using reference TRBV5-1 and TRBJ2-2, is KAGVTQTPRYLIKTRGQQVTLSCSPISGHRSVSWYQQTPGQGLQFLFEYFSETQRNKGNFPGRFSGRQFSNSRSEMNVSTLELGDSALYLCASSLGEGVGELFFGEGSRLTVL.